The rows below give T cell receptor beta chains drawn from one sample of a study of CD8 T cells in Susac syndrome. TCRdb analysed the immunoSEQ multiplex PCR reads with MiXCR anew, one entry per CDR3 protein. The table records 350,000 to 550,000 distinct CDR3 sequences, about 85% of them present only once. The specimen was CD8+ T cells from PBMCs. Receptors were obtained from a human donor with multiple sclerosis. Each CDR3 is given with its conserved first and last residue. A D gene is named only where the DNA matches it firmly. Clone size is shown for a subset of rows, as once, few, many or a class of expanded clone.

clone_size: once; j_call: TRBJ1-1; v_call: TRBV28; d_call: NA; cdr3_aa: CASSFLQSNMNTEAFF; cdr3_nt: TGTGCCAGCAGTTTTCTGCAGAGTAACATGAACACTGAAGCTTTCTTT
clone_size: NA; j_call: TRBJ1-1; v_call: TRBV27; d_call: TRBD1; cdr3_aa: CASSVAGGNTEAFF; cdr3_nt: TGTGCCAGCAGTGTGGCAGGGGGGAACACTGAAGCTTTCTTT
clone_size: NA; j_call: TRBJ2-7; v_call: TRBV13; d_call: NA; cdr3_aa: CASSPYGAVYEQYF; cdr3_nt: TGTGCCAGCAGCCCATATGGGGCCGTCTACGAGCAGTACTTC
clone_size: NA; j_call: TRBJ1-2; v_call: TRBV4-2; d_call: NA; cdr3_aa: CASSQDAGGGGYTF; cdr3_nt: TGTGCCAGCAGCCAAGATGCGGGGGGAGGCGGCTACACCTTC
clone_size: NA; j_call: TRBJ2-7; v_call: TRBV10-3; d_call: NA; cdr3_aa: CAISEYRAGSSYEQYF; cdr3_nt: TGTGCCATCAGTGAGTATCGCGCGGGAAGCTCCTACGAGCAGTACTTC
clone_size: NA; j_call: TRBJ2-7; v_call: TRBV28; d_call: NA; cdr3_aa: CASSPAGGTTYEQYF; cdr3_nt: TGTGCCAGCAGCCCTGCTGGAGGGACGACCTACGAGCAGTACTTC
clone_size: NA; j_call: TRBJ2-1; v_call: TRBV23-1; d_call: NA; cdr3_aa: CASSQFRVGEQFF; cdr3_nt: TGCGCCAGCAGTCAATTTAGGGTGGGAGAGCAGTTCTTC
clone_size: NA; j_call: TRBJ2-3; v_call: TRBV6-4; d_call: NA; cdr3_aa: CASSVVATAVTDTQYF; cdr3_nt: TGTGCCAGCAGTGTCGTCGCCACGGCCGTCACAGATACGCAGTATTTT
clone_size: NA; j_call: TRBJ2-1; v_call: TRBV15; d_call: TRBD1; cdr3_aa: CATSSNRGLESYNEQFF; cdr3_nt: TGTGCCACCAGCAGTAACAGGGGGCTAGAATCCTACAATGAGCAGTTCTTC
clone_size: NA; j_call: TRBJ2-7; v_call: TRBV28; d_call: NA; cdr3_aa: CASSGEGLSYEQYF; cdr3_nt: TGTGCCAGCAGTGGTGAAGGGCTCTCCTACGAGCAGTACTTC
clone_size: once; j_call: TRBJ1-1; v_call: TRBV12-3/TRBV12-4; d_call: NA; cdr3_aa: CASRLGHLNTEAFF; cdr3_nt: TGTGCCAGCAGACTGGGACACCTGAACACTGAAGCTTTCTTT
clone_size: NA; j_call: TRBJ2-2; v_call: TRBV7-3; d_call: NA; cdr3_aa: CASSLLSFSSYTGELFF; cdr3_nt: TGTGCCAGCAGCTTACTGAGTTTTAGCAGTTACACCGGGGAGCTGTTTTTT
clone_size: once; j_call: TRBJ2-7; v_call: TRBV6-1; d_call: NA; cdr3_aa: CASSEPNGGASYEQYF; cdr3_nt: TGTGCCAGCAGTGAACCGAACGGGGGCGCCTCCTACGAGCAGTACTTC
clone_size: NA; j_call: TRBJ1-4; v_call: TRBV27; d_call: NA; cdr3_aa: CASSPTARVRKLFF; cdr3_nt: TGTGCCAGCAGTCCGACAGCTAGGGTTCGAAAACTGTTTTTT
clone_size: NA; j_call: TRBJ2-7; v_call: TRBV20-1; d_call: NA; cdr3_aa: CSARETPPSYEQYF; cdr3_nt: TGCAGTGCTAGAGAGACCCCCCCCTCCTACGAGCAGTACTTC
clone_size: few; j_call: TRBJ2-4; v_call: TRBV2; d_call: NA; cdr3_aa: CASRDRNIQYF; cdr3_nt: TGTGCCAGCCGTGACAGAAACATTCAGTACTTC
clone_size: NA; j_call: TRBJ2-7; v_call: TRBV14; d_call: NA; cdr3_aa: CASSLEASAIGPSYEQYF; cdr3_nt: TGTGCCAGCAGCCTAGAGGCTAGCGCCATCGGGCCATCCTACGAGCAGTACTTC
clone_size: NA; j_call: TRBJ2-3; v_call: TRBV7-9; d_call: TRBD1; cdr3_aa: CASSWDRGGTDTQYF; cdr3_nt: TGTGCCAGCAGCTGGGACAGGGGCGGCACAGATACGCAGTATTTT
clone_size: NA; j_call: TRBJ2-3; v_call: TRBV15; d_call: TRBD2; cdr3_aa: CATSWTSGGEDTQYF; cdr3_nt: TGTGCCACCAGTTGGACTAGCGGGGGGGAAGATACGCAGTATTTT
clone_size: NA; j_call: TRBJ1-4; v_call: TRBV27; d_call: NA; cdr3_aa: CASSFPGRPGNEKLFF; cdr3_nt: TGTGCCAGCAGTTTCCCCGGGAGGCCGGGTAATGAAAAACTGTTTTTT
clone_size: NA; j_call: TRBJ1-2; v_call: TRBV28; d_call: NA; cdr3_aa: CASSLPPGLDYGYTF; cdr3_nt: TGTGCCAGCAGTTTACCGCCAGGGCTCGACTATGGCTACACCTTC
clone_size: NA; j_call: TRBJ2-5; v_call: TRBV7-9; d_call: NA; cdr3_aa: CASSPTGTTAKETQYF; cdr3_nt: TGTGCCAGCAGCCCGACAGGGACTACTGCCAAAGAGACCCAGTACTTC
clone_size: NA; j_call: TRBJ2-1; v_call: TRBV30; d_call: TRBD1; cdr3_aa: CAWSDRGSYNEQFF; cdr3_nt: TGTGCCTGGAGTGACAGGGGCTCTTACAATGAGCAGTTCTTC
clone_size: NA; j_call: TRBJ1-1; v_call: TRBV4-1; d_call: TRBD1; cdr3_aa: CASSPRDRVSTEAFF; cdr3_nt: TGCGCCAGCAGCCCCCGGGACAGGGTTTCCACTGAAGCTTTCTTT
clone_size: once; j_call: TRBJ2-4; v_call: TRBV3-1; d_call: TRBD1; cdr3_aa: CASSQDPGGYRNIQYF; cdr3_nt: TGTGCCAGCAGCCAAGATCCAGGGGGCTATAGAAACATTCAGTACTTC